This T cell receptor beta chain was found in a study of lymphopenia after photon versus proton radiotherapy. Study-wide points: Relative stability marked proton patients; photon patients lost diversity and naive cells. After the lymphocyte nadir, photon-treated repertoires showed oligoclonal expansion, especially of CD8+ Temra cells. Post-nadir TCR diversity decline inversely tracked overall survival among those who died.

Notes on this clone: What it recognizes is unknown.

TCRdb's copy holds only in-frame clones and misses some; the assay was immunoSEQ multiplex PCR. The profile covers roughly 76,000 clones, with about nine tenths appearing a single time and 2% to 2.5% taken by the ten largest. The germline V gene has CDR1 ENHRY and CDR2 SYGVKD. V dropped 6 bases and J dropped 1; count of bases not matched to a gene: 6. This CDR3 region has 15 residues. This specimen was peripheral blood, taken from a patient treated with photon-based radiotherapy. The TCR comes from a woman between 40 and 55 years old with cholangiocarcinoma. The chain couples TRBV10-3 to TRBJ1-3, with 7 bases fitting TRBD1. The CDR3 DNA reads as TGTGCCATCAGCAGTCAGGGGGGATCTGGAAACACCATATATTTT. This encodes CAISSQGGSGNTIYF.